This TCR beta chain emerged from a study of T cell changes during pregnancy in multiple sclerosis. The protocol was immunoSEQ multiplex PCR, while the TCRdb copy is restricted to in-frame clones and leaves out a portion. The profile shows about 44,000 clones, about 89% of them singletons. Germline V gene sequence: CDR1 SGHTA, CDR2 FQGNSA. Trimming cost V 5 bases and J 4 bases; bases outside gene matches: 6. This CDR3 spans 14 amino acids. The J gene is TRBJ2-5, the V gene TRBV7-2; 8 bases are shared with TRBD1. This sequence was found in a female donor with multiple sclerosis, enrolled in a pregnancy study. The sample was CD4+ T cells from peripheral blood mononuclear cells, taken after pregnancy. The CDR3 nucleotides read TGTGCCAGCAGCCTCACAGGGGGACGAGAGACCCAGTACTTC. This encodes CASSLTGGRETQYF.